This TCR beta chain came from a study of blood T cells in healthy people across ages. Whole-study findings and limits: While age rose, TCR beta diversity per million T cells dropped in a roughly linear way. Diversity of TCR beta correlated strongly with naive T cell percentage.

The second PCR ran roughly 7 to 12 cycles with a sample-barcoded 5' primer and J-beta primers. The study obtained at least 3 million CDR3-containing paired-end reads from every sample. TCRdb independently ran MiXCR on the 5' RACE reads; one entry per CDR3 protein. Among 1.5 million to 1.9 million distinct CDR3 sequences listed, 35% to 45% were seen once. Total RNA was extracted at no less than 5 micrograms per sample. This clonotype has only a few counts. Its cognate antigen is unknown. The CDR3 covers 15 residues. From germline, CDR1 is SGHVS and CDR2 FNYEAQ. The V end lost 8 bases, the J end lost 0 bases, and 15 bases lay between the germline ends.

The specimen sequenced was blood. The chain joins TRBV7-6 to TRBJ2-3; tentative D call: TRBD1 (5 bases). The source is a woman between 18 and 29 years old in good health. CDR3 sequence (DNA): TGTGCCAGCGGGCAAAGGGCAGGGAGCACAGATACGCAGTATTTT. Protein: CASGQRAGSTDTQYF.